This TCR beta chain was obtained from a study of CD4 and CD8 cells across lung adenocarcinoma regions. The patients had localized lung adenocarcinoma, a non-small cell subtype. TCRdb reanalysed the PCR reads using MiXCR and keeps one entry per CDR3 protein. The top ten clones hold around 19% of a sample with thousands of distinct CDR3 sequences, around 43% of them seen once. Sequencing used CD4+ T cells from the margin of a lung tumor. The TCR comes from a female donor with lung adenocarcinoma. The CD4 and CD8 labels of this study may be unreliable.

The CDR3 is CASSGVRDTQYF. The CDR3 nucleotides are TGTGCCAGCAGTGGAGTCCGAGATACGCAGTATTTT. The chain carries TRBV6-1 and TRBJ2-3; D not resolved. Germline CDR1 MNHNS, CDR2 SASEGT. CDR3 length: 12 amino acids. Trimming pared 4 bases from V and 5 bases from J, leaving 7 bases between.